Listed below are T cell receptor beta chains from one sample, sequenced in a study of CD8 T cells in ankylosing spondylitis. From the 5' RACE reads, TCRdb called clonotypes with MiXCR, one entry per CDR3 protein. The sample comprises over 200,000 distinct CDR3 sequences, roughly 10% of which are singletons, and approximately 20% rests with the top ten. The sequencing sample was made of blood, either unsorted or a sorted T cell fraction (not recorded which). The receptors derive from a male donor with ankylosing spondylitis or in good health (not recorded which). Both conserved end residues are part of each CDR3. Each record gives: clone size, V gene, D gene, J gene, CDR3 protein, CDR3 DNA. A D gene is named only where the DNA matches it firmly. Size is stated for part of the rows, as once, few or many counts, or as a class when the clone is expanded.

clone_size: many; v_call: TRBV10-3; d_call: -; j_call: TRBJ1-5; cdr3_aa: CAIMEEAQHF; cdr3_nt: TGTGCCATCATGGAGGAGGCCCAGCATTTT
clone_size: many; v_call: TRBV5-1; d_call: -; j_call: TRBJ1-2; cdr3_aa: CASSSRTAEGYTF; cdr3_nt: TGCGCCAGCAGCTCGCGGACGGCAGAGGGCTACACCTTC
clone_size: -; v_call: TRBV4-2; d_call: -; j_call: TRBJ1-1; cdr3_aa: CASSQEDRQNKEAFF; cdr3_nt: TGTGCCAGCAGCCAAGAGGATCGGCAGAACAAGGAAGCTTTCTTT
clone_size: many; v_call: TRBV5-5; d_call: TRBD2; j_call: TRBJ2-2; cdr3_aa: CASSRNPGGLGGELFF; cdr3_nt: TGTGCCAGCAGCAGGAACCCGGGGGGGCTCGGCGGGGAGCTGTTTTTT
clone_size: many; v_call: TRBV11-1; d_call: -; j_call: TRBJ1-3; cdr3_aa: CASSSLVKQAAFGNTIYF; cdr3_nt: TGTGCCAGCAGCTCCCTCGTTAAACAGGCCGCCTTTGGAAACACCATATATTTT
clone_size: once; v_call: TRBV30; d_call: -; j_call: TRBJ2-7; cdr3_aa: CAGRNPIGTYEQYF; cdr3_nt: TGTGCCGGACGCAATCCGATCGGAACCTACGAGCAGTACTTC
clone_size: few; v_call: TRBV12-3/TRBV12-4; d_call: -; j_call: TRBJ1-1; cdr3_aa: CASSLHLGTEAFF; cdr3_nt: TGTGCCAGCAGTTTGCACCTAGGGACTGAAGCTTTCTTT
clone_size: many; v_call: TRBV7-2; d_call: TRBD2; j_call: TRBJ2-1; cdr3_aa: CASSWRRGGLGNEQFF; cdr3_nt: TGTGCCAGCAGCTGGCGACGGGGGGGCCTGGGAAATGAGCAGTTCTTC
clone_size: few; v_call: TRBV5-6; d_call: -; j_call: TRBJ2-3; cdr3_aa: CASSLVTGTADTQYF; cdr3_nt: TGTGCCAGCAGCTTGGTCACAGGAACGGCAGATACGCAGTATTTT
clone_size: few; v_call: TRBV5-1; d_call: TRBD1; j_call: TRBJ1-2; cdr3_aa: CASSLEGAGGYTF; cdr3_nt: TGCGCCAGCAGCTTGGAGGGGGCGGGTGGCTACACCTTC
clone_size: many; v_call: TRBV7-3; d_call: TRBD1; j_call: TRBJ2-1; cdr3_aa: CASSITGGNEQFF; cdr3_nt: TGTGCCAGCAGCATAACAGGGGGCAATGAGCAGTTCTTC
clone_size: many; v_call: TRBV2; d_call: -; j_call: TRBJ2-2; cdr3_aa: CASRKVSNTGELFF; cdr3_nt: TGTGCCAGCAGGAAAGTTTCGAACACCGGGGAGCTGTTTTTT
clone_size: few; v_call: TRBV20-1; d_call: -; j_call: TRBJ2-2; cdr3_aa: CSALLVGTGELFF; cdr3_nt: TGCAGTGCCCTTCTCGTAGGCACCGGGGAGCTGTTTTTT
clone_size: many; v_call: TRBV7-8; d_call: TRBD2; j_call: TRBJ2-5; cdr3_aa: CASSTRPLAGFETQYF; cdr3_nt: TGTGCCAGCAGCACGAGACCACTAGCGGGGTTTGAGACCCAGTACTTC
clone_size: -; v_call: TRBV2; d_call: TRBD1; j_call: TRBJ2-7; cdr3_aa: CASRDPQGVAYEQYF; cdr3_nt: TGTGCCAGCAGGGACCCCCAGGGGGTTGCCTACGAGCAGTACTTC
clone_size: many; v_call: TRBV20-1; d_call: -; j_call: TRBJ1-5; cdr3_aa: CSASTQPQHF; cdr3_nt: TGCAGTGCTAGTACTCAGCCCCAGCATTTT
clone_size: -; v_call: TRBV12-3/TRBV12-4; d_call: -; j_call: TRBJ1-2; cdr3_aa: CASSLEIRGGYTF; cdr3_nt: TGTGCCAGCAGTTTAGAGATACGGGGAGGCTACACCTTC